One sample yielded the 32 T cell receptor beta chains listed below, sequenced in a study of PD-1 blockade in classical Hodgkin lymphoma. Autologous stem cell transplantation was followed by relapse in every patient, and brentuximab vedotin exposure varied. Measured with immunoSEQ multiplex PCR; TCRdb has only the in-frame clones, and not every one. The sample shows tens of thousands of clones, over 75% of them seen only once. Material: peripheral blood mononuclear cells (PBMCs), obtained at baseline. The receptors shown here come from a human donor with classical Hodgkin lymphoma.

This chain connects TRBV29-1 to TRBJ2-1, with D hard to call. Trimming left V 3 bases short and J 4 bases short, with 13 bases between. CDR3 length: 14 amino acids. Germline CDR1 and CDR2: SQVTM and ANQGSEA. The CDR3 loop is CSVDGSLGYNEQFF. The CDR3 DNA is TGCAGCGTTGACGGCAGCCTAGGATACAATGAGCAGTTCTTC.

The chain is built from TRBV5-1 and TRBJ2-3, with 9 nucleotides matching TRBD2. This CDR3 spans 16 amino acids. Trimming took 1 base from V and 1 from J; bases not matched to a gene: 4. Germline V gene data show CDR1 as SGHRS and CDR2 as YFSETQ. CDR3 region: CASSLLSSGGTDTQYF. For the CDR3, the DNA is TGCGCCAGCAGCTTGTTGTCTAGCGGGGGCACAGATACGCAGTATTTT.

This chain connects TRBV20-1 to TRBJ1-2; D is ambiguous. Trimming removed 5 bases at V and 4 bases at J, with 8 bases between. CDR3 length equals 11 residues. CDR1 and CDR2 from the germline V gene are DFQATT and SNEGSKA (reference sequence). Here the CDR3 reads CSAPSTYGYTF. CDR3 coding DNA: TGCAGTGCTCCTTCCACCTATGGCTACACCTTC.

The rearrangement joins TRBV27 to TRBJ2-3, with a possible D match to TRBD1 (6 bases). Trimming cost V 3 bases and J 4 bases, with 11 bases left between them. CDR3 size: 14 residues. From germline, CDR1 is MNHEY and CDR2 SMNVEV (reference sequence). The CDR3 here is CASSLVEGADTQYF. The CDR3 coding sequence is TGTGCCAGCAGTTTGGTAGAGGGGGCAGATACGCAGTATTTT.

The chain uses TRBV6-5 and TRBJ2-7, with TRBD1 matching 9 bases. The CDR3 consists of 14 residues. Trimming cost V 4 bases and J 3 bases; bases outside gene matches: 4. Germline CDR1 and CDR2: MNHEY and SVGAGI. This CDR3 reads CASSSGTGYYEQYF. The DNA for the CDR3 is TGTGCCAGCAGTTCCGGGACAGGGTACTACGAGCAGTACTTC.

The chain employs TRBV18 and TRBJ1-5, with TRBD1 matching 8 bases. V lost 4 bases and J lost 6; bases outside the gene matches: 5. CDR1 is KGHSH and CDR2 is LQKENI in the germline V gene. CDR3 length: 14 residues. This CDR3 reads CASSLDRGFQPQHF. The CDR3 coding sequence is TGTGCCAGCTCACTAGACAGGGGATTTCAGCCCCAGCATTTT.

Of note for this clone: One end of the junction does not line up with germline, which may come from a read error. This CDR3 is CASSHSGNTDAQYF. The DNA of the CDR3 is TGTGCCAGCAGCCATAGCGGGAACACAGATGCGCAGTATTTT. The chain is built from TRBV16 and TRBJ2-3; TRBD2 matches 8 bases. Germline lookup yields CDR1 KGHSY and CDR2 FQNENV. This CDR3 has 14 amino acids. Together with reference TRBV16 and TRBJ2-3, the CDR3 gives the full variable domain: GEEVAQTPKHLVRGEGQKAKLYCAPIKGHSYVFWYQQVLKNEFKFLISFQNENVFDETGMPKERFSAKCLPNSPCSLEIQATKLEDSAVYFCASSHSGNTDAQYFGPGTRLTVL.

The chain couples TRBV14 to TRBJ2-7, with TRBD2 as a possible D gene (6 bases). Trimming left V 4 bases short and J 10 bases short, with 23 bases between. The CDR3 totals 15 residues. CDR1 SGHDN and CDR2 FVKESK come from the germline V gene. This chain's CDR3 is CASSLGPGEAIYQYF. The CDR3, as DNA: TGTGCCAGCAGCCTCGGTCCGGGGGAGGCAATATATCAGTACTTC.

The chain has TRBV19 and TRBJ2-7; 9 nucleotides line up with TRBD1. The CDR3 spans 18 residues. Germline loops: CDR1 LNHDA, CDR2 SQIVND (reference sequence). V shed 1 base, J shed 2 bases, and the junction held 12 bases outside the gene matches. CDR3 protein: CASSIVGDRVFGTYEQYF. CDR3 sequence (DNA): TGTGCCAGTAGTATAGTTGGGGACAGGGTATTCGGTACCTACGAGCAGTACTTC.

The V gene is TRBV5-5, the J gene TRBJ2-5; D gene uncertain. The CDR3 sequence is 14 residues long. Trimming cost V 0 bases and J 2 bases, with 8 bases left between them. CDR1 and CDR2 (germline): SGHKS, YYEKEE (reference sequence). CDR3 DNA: TGTGCCAGCAGCTTGGATTGGCTGCAAGAGACCCAGTACTTC. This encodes CASSLDWLQETQYF.

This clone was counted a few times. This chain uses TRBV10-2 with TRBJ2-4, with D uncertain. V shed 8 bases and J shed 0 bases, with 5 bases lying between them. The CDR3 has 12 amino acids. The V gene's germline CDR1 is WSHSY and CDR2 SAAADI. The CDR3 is CASGQAKNIQYF. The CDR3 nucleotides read TGCGCCAGCGGGCAAGCCAAAAACATTCAGTACTTC.

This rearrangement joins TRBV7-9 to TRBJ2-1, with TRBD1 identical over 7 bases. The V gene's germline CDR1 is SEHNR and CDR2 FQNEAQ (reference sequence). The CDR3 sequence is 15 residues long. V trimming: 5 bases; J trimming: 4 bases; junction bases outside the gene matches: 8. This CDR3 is CASSPSGQRYNEQFF. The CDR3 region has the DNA TGTGCCAGCAGCCCGTCGGGACAGAGATACAATGAGCAGTTCTTC.

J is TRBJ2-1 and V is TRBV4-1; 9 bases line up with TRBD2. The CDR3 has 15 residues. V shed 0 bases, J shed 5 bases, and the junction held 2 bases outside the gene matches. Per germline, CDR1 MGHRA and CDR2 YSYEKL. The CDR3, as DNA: TGCGCCAGCAGCCAAGAGAGCGGGGGGCACAATGAGCAGTTCTTC. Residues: CASSQESGGHNEQFF.

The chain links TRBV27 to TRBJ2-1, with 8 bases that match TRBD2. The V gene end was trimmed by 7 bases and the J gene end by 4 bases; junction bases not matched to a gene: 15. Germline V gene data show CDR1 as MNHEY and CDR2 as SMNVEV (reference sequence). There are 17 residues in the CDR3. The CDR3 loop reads CASTPFPGTRIYNEQFF. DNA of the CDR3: TGTGCCAGCACCCCTTTCCCCGGGACTAGGATATACAATGAGCAGTTCTTC.

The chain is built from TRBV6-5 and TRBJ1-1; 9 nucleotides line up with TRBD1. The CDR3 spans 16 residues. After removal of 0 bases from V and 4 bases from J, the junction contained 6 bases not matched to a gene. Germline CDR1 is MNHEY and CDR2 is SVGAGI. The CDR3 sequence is CASSYSYRGQVTEAFF. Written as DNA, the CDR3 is TGTGCCAGCAGTTACTCCTACAGGGGGCAGGTCACTGAAGCTTTCTTT.

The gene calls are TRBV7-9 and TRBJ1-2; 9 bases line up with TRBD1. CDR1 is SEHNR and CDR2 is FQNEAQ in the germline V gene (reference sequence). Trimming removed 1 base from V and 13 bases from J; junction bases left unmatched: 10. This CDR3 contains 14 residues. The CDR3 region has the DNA TGTGCCAGCAGCTTAGGAGGGGGACAGGGCTTGTCCACCTTC. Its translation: CASSLGGGQGLSTF.

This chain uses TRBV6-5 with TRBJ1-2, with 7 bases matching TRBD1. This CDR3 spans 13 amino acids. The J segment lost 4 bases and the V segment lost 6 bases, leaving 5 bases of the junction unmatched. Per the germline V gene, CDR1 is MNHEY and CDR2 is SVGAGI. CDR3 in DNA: TGTGCCAGCAGCCCCAGGGGGGTCTATGGCTACACCTTC. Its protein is CASSPRGVYGYTF.

CDR3 bases: TGTGCCAGCAGCCAAAAGTACTATGGCTACACCTTC. As protein: CASSQKYYGYTF. The gene calls are TRBV7-9 and TRBJ1-2, with D hard to call. V lost 5 bases and J lost 3, with 7 bases in between. CDR1 and CDR2 (germline): SEHNR, FQNEAQ (reference sequence). The CDR3 extends over 12 amino acids.

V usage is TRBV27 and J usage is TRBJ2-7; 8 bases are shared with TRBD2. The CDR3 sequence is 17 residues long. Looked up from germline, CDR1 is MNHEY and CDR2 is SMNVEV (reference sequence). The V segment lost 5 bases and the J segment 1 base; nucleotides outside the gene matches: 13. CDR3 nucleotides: TGTGCCAGCAGTCCCATCCTCCTTAGCGGGGCGTCCTACGAGCAGTACTTC. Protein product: CASSPILLSGASYEQYF.

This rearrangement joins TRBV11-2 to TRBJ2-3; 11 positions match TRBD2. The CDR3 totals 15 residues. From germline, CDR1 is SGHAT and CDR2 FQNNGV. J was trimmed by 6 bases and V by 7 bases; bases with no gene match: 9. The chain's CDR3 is CASTLSGGAGDTQYF. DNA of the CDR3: TGTGCCAGCACCCTTAGCGGGGGGGCCGGGGATACGCAGTATTTT.

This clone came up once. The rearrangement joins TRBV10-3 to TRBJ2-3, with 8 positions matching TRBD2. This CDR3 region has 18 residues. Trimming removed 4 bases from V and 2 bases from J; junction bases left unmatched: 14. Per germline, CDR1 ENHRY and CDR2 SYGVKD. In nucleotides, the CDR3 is TGTGCCATCAGTGTTCCTCGCCAAACTAGCGGACACACAGATACGCAGTATTTT. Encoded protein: CAISVPRQTSGHTDTQYF.

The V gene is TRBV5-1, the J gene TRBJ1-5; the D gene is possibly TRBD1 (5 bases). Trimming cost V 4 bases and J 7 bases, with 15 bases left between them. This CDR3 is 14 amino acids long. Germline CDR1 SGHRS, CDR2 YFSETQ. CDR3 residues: CASSPNPGPQPQHF. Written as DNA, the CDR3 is TGCGCCAGCAGCCCCAACCCAGGGCCCCAGCCCCAGCATTTT.

The CDR3 loop reads CASSPDRAEPPYEQYF. For the CDR3, the DNA is TGTGCCAGCAGCCCGGACAGGGCAGAGCCCCCCTACGAGCAGTACTTC. The rearrangement links TRBV11-2 to TRBJ2-7; TRBD1 matches 8 bases. Germline CDR1 reads SGHAT; CDR2 reads FQNNGV. This CDR3 spans 16 amino acids. Germline trimming cut 5 bases from V and 2 bases from J; bases unmatched to any gene: 11.

The CDR3 DNA reads as TGTGCCATCAGTGCCCTGGGGAGGGGCTACACCTTC. Translating gives CAISALGRGYTF. This sequence joins TRBV10-3 and TRBJ1-2; D unclear. The germline gives CDR1 ENHRY, CDR2 SYGVKD. The CDR3 is 12 amino acids. The V gene lost 4 bases and the J gene lost 8 bases, with 11 bases spanning the gap.

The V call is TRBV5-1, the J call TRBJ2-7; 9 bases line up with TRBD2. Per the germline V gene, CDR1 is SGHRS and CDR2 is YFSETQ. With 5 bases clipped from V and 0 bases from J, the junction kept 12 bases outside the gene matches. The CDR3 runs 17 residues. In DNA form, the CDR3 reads TGCGCCAGCAGTCCTTCGACCTTAGCGGGGGACTCCTACGAGCAGTACTTC. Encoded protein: CASSPSTLAGDSYEQYF.

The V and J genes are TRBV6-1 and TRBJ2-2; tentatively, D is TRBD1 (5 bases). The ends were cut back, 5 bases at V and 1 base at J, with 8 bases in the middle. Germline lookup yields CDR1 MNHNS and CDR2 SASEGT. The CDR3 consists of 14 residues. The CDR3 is CASSKDRNTGELFF. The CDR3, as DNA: TGTGCCAGCAGTAAAGACAGGAACACCGGGGAGCTGTTTTTT.

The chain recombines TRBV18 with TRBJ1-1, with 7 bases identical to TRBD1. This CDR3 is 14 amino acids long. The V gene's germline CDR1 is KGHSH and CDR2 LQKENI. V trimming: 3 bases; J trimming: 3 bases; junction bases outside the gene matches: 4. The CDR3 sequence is CASSPRQGYTEAFF. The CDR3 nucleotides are TGTGCCAGCTCACCGAGACAGGGCTACACTGAAGCTTTCTTT.

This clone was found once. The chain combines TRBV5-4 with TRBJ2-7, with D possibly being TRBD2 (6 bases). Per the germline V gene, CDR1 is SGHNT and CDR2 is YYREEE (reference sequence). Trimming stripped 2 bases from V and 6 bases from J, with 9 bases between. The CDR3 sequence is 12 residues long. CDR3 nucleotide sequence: TGTGCCAGCAGCTTAAGCGGGCTCGAGCAGTACTTC. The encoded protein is CASSLSGLEQYF.

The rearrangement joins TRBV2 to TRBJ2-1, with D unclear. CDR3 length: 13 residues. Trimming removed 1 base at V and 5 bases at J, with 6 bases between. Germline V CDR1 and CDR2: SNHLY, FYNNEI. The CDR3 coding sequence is TGTGCCAGCAGTGAAGGCCCGAACAATGAGCAGTTCTTC. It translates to CASSEGPNNEQFF.

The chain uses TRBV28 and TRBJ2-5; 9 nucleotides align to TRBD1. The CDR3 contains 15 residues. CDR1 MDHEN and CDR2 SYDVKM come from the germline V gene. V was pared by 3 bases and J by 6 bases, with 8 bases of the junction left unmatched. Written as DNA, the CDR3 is TGTGCCAGCAGTTTCCGTCCGGGACAGGGTCAGACCCAGTACTTC. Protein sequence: CASSFRPGQGQTQYF.

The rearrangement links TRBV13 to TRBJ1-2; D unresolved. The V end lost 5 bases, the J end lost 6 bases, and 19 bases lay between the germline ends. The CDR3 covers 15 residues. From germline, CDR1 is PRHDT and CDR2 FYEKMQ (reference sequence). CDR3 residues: CASSDGIPSPDGYTF. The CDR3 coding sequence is TGTGCCAGCAGCGACGGGATACCCAGTCCAGATGGCTACACCTTC.

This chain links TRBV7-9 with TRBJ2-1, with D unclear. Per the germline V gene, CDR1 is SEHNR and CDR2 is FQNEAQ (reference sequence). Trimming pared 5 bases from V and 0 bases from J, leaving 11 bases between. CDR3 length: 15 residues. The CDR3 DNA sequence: TGTGCCAGCAGCCTGAGCTTCAGCTCCTACAATGAGCAGTTCTTC. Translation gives CASSLSFSSYNEQFF.